Listed below are T cell receptor beta chains from one sample, sequenced in a study of T cell responses to AZD1222 COVID-19 vaccine. Generated by immunoSEQ multiplex PCR, the TCRdb table keeps only in-frame clones and is missing some. The data hold some 96,000 clones, with 88% observed a single time. The source was peripheral blood, collected on day 0 of AZD1222 vaccination. The receptors stem from an adult in good health. Both conserved end residues are part of each CDR3. The order of the fields is clone size, D gene, J gene, V gene, CDR3 DNA, CDR3 protein. D genes are given only for firm matches. Some rows mark clone size as missing; the rest say once, few, many or name a class of expanded clone.

abundance: -
d_gene: TRBD2
j_gene: TRBJ2-2
v_gene: TRBV24-1
CDR3nt: TGTGCCACCAGTGATTTGCAGCGGGAGGGCACCGGGGAGCTGTTTTTT
CDR3aa: CATSDLQREGTGELFF

abundance: -
d_gene: TRBD1
j_gene: TRBJ2-3
v_gene: TRBV30
CDR3nt: TGTGCCTGGGGCGATGGAGGGGTTCCTCCGGGACAGGTTTATTCTAGCACAGATACGCAGTATTTT
CDR3aa: CAWGDGGVPPGQVYSSTDTQYF

abundance: few
d_gene: TRBD1
j_gene: TRBJ2-1
v_gene: TRBV18
CDR3nt: TGTGCCAGCTCACCAGACAGGGGGCGAGCTGAGCAGTTCTTC
CDR3aa: CASSPDRGRAEQFF

abundance: -
d_gene: TRBD2
j_gene: TRBJ2-7
v_gene: TRBV7-8
CDR3nt: TGTGCCAGCAGCTTAGTAGGACTAGCGATCCACGAGCAGTACTTC
CDR3aa: CASSLVGLAIHEQYF

abundance: -
d_gene: -
j_gene: TRBJ1-1
v_gene: TRBV2
CDR3nt: TGTGCCAGCAGTGAAAGGCGGCAGGGCGCTGAAGCTTTCTTT
CDR3aa: CASSERRQGAEAFF

abundance: -
d_gene: -
j_gene: TRBJ1-2
v_gene: TRBV27
CDR3nt: TGTGCCAGCATCTCCAGGGAGTATGGCTACACCTTC
CDR3aa: CASISREYGYTF

abundance: -
d_gene: TRBD1
j_gene: TRBJ2-2
v_gene: TRBV6-5
CDR3nt: TGTGCCAGCAGTTACTACAGGGGGCTGAACACCGGGGAGCTGTTTTTT
CDR3aa: CASSYYRGLNTGELFF

abundance: -
d_gene: -
j_gene: TRBJ2-3
v_gene: TRBV2
CDR3nt: TGTGCCACCTCAGGAGACTTTATAGCGGATACGCAGTATTTT
CDR3aa: CATSGDFIADTQYF

abundance: -
d_gene: TRBD1
j_gene: TRBJ1-1
v_gene: TRBV5-4
CDR3nt: TGTGCCAGCAGCCTCGACAGGGTTGTGGGGAGTGACGGGACTTTCTTT
CDR3aa: CASSLDRVVGSDGTFF

abundance: -
d_gene: -
j_gene: TRBJ1-5
v_gene: TRBV7-2
CDR3nt: TGTGCCAGCTCTGGGGGGATCCATCAGCCCCAGCATTTT
CDR3aa: CASSGGIHQPQHF

abundance: -
d_gene: -
j_gene: TRBJ1-4
v_gene: TRBV19
CDR3nt: TGTGCCAGTAACATGGGGATCCCAACCGAAAAACTGTTTTTT
CDR3aa: CASNMGIPTEKLFF

abundance: -
d_gene: -
j_gene: TRBJ2-2
v_gene: TRBV18
CDR3nt: TGTGCCAGCTCACGTCAGGACTTATTCACCGGGGAGCTGTTTTTT
CDR3aa: CASSRQDLFTGELFF

abundance: -
d_gene: -
j_gene: TRBJ1-5
v_gene: TRBV4-1
CDR3nt: TGCGCCAGCAGCGATAGCTTGGGCAATCAGCCCCAGCATTTT
CDR3aa: CASSDSLGNQPQHF

abundance: -
d_gene: -
j_gene: TRBJ2-7
v_gene: TRBV2
CDR3nt: TGTGCCAGCACTGGAGGTGGGTCCTACGAGCAGTACTTC
CDR3aa: CASTGGGSYEQYF

abundance: -
d_gene: TRBD2
j_gene: TRBJ2-1
v_gene: TRBV15
CDR3nt: TGTGCCACCAGCAGAGATTTTTCAGCGGGGCCTACGGATGAGCAGTTCTTC
CDR3aa: CATSRDFSAGPTDEQFF

abundance: -
d_gene: -
j_gene: TRBJ2-5
v_gene: TRBV6-6
CDR3nt: TGTGCCAGCAGTTCCCCCGTGTTACAAGAGACCCAGTACTTC
CDR3aa: CASSSPVLQETQYF

abundance: -
d_gene: TRBD2
j_gene: TRBJ2-7
v_gene: TRBV2
CDR3nt: TGTGCCAGCAGATCTAGCGGGAGTCGGACCGAGCAGTACTTC
CDR3aa: CASRSSGSRTEQYF

abundance: -
d_gene: -
j_gene: TRBJ1-6
v_gene: TRBV5-1
CDR3nt: TGCGCCAGCAGCCCTGGCAGGACAGATAATAATTCACCCCTCCACTTT
CDR3aa: CASSPGRTDNNSPLHF

abundance: -
d_gene: -
j_gene: TRBJ1-3
v_gene: TRBV5-1
CDR3nt: TGCGCCAGCAGCCCACCCGACGGCTCTGGAAACACCATATATTTT
CDR3aa: CASSPPDGSGNTIYF

abundance: -
d_gene: -
j_gene: TRBJ1-5
v_gene: TRBV18
CDR3nt: TGTGCCAGCTCACTTGGCGATCAGCCCCAGCATTTT
CDR3aa: CASSLGDQPQHF

abundance: once
d_gene: TRBD2
j_gene: TRBJ2-5
v_gene: TRBV4-2
CDR3nt: TGTGCCAGCAGCCAAGCCGTAGGGACTAGCGCCGAGACCCAGTACTTC
CDR3aa: CASSQAVGTSAETQYF

abundance: -
d_gene: -
j_gene: TRBJ2-3
v_gene: TRBV27
CDR3nt: TGTGCCAGCAGTTTAATGGGAGATACGCAGTATTTT
CDR3aa: CASSLMGDTQYF

abundance: -
d_gene: -
j_gene: TRBJ1-1
v_gene: TRBV28
CDR3nt: TGTGCCAGCAGTTCGCCGGCGGGGAAATCTAGGGCTGAAGCTTTCTTT
CDR3aa: CASSSPAGKSRAEAFF

abundance: once
d_gene: -
j_gene: TRBJ2-1
v_gene: TRBV7-9
CDR3nt: TGTGCCAGCAGCTCCCTCCCGGGAGCGATCGATGAGCAGTTCTTC
CDR3aa: CASSSLPGAIDEQFF

abundance: -
d_gene: TRBD1
j_gene: TRBJ1-1
v_gene: TRBV4-3
CDR3nt: TGCGCCAGCAGCCAAGATGACAGGGGAGGCACTGAAGCTTTCTTT
CDR3aa: CASSQDDRGGTEAFF

abundance: once
d_gene: -
j_gene: TRBJ1-3
v_gene: TRBV5-4
CDR3nt: TGTGCCAGCAGCTTGGCCGGGGAGAGCTCTGGAAACACCATATATTTT
CDR3aa: CASSLAGESSGNTIYF

abundance: -
d_gene: -
j_gene: TRBJ1-6
v_gene: TRBV9
CDR3nt: TGTGCCAGCAGCGTACTGAGCTCCTATAATTCACCCCTCCACTTT
CDR3aa: CASSVLSSYNSPLHF

abundance: -
d_gene: TRBD2
j_gene: TRBJ2-1
v_gene: TRBV20-1
CDR3nt: TGCAGTGCTAGAGAGCGGGGGAAAAGGGTCTTC
CDR3aa: CSARERGKRVF

abundance: few
d_gene: TRBD1
j_gene: TRBJ2-2
v_gene: TRBV6-5
CDR3nt: TGTGCCAGCAGTTACTCGCTGACAGGGACCGGGGAGCTGTTTTTT
CDR3aa: CASSYSLTGTGELFF

abundance: -
d_gene: -
j_gene: TRBJ1-2
v_gene: TRBV24-1
CDR3nt: TGTGCCACCAGTGATCCCACAGGGATTGGCTACACCTTC
CDR3aa: CATSDPTGIGYTF

abundance: -
d_gene: TRBD1
j_gene: TRBJ2-7
v_gene: TRBV6-5
CDR3nt: TGTGCCAGCAGTTCTCGGGACAGGGTATCCGAGCAGTACTTC
CDR3aa: CASSSRDRVSEQYF

abundance: -
d_gene: TRBD2
j_gene: TRBJ2-5
v_gene: TRBV11-3
CDR3nt: TGTGCCAGCAGTGAGGGACTAGAGTTTTACCAAGAGACCCAGTACTTC
CDR3aa: CASSEGLEFYQETQYF

abundance: -
d_gene: -
j_gene: TRBJ2-1
v_gene: TRBV30
CDR3nt: TGTGCCTGGAGTAGAAGTGATGAGCAGTTCTTC
CDR3aa: CAWSRSDEQFF

abundance: -
d_gene: -
j_gene: TRBJ2-1
v_gene: TRBV19
CDR3nt: TGTGCCACCGCGAGAGATTACAATGAGCAGTTCTTC
CDR3aa: CATARDYNEQFF

abundance: -
d_gene: TRBD1
j_gene: TRBJ2-1
v_gene: TRBV24-1
CDR3nt: TGTGCCACCAGTGATTTCAGGGGGCGGAATGAGCAGTTCTTC
CDR3aa: CATSDFRGRNEQFF

abundance: -
d_gene: TRBD1
j_gene: TRBJ1-1
v_gene: TRBV30
CDR3nt: TGTGCCTTAACAGGGGGCTGGACTGAAGCTTTCTTT
CDR3aa: CALTGGWTEAFF

abundance: -
d_gene: -
j_gene: TRBJ1-4
v_gene: TRBV7-6
CDR3nt: TGTGCCAGCAGCTTAGGCGGTGAACCTAATGAAAAACTGTTTTTT
CDR3aa: CASSLGGEPNEKLFF

abundance: once
d_gene: -
j_gene: TRBJ1-1
v_gene: TRBV6-2/TRBV6-3
CDR3nt: TGTGCCAGCAGTCTACTCTCGGTTACTGAAGCTTTCTTT
CDR3aa: CASSLLSVTEAFF

abundance: -
d_gene: -
j_gene: TRBJ2-1
v_gene: TRBV27
CDR3nt: TGTGCCAGCAGTTTCGAGTTTGGACTCGGGACCTACAATGAGCAGTTCTTC
CDR3aa: CASSFEFGLGTYNEQFF

abundance: -
d_gene: TRBD1
j_gene: TRBJ2-7
v_gene: TRBV18
CDR3nt: TGTGCCAGCTCACCTCAGAAGCAGGGGGCCGGCGAGCAGTACTTC
CDR3aa: CASSPQKQGAGEQYF

abundance: once
d_gene: TRBD1
j_gene: TRBJ2-1
v_gene: TRBV13
CDR3nt: TGTGCCAGCAGCTTAGAGCGTTCCTCCGGGGCAGGGGGCGGGGATGAGCAGTTCTTC
CDR3aa: CASSLERSSGAGGGDEQFF

abundance: -
d_gene: -
j_gene: TRBJ1-5
v_gene: TRBV2
CDR3nt: TGTGCCAGCAGTGAATCGGCGTCGCCCCAGCATTTT
CDR3aa: CASSESASPQHF

abundance: -
d_gene: -
j_gene: TRBJ2-3
v_gene: TRBV9
CDR3nt: TGTGCCAGCAGCGTAGTGGATGGCACAGATACGCAGTATTTT
CDR3aa: CASSVVDGTDTQYF

abundance: -
d_gene: -
j_gene: TRBJ2-5
v_gene: TRBV7-2
CDR3nt: TGTGCCAGCAGCTTAGCGTGGAAAGAGACCCAGTACTTC
CDR3aa: CASSLAWKETQYF

abundance: -
d_gene: TRBD1
j_gene: TRBJ1-1
v_gene: TRBV12-3/TRBV12-4
CDR3nt: TGTGCCAGCAGGTCAGACAGGGACACTGAAGCTTTCTTT
CDR3aa: CASRSDRDTEAFF

abundance: -
d_gene: -
j_gene: TRBJ2-3
v_gene: TRBV11-2
CDR3nt: TGTGCCAGCAGCTTAGAGAGGACTTCAGATACGCAGTATTTT
CDR3aa: CASSLERTSDTQYF

abundance: -
d_gene: TRBD2
j_gene: TRBJ2-2
v_gene: TRBV5-1
CDR3nt: TGCGCCAGCAGCTTCAGCGGGAGCATGAACACCGGGGAGCTGTTTTTT
CDR3aa: CASSFSGSMNTGELFF

abundance: -
d_gene: -
j_gene: TRBJ2-2
v_gene: TRBV7-3
CDR3nt: TGTGCCAGCAGCTTAGGCTGGGGCACCGGGGAGCTGTTTTTT
CDR3aa: CASSLGWGTGELFF

abundance: -
d_gene: TRBD1
j_gene: TRBJ1-1
v_gene: TRBV19
CDR3nt: TGTGCCAGTAGTAACAGGGGGACGAACACTGAAGCTTTCTTT
CDR3aa: CASSNRGTNTEAFF

abundance: -
d_gene: -
j_gene: TRBJ1-5
v_gene: TRBV7-8
CDR3nt: TGTGCCAGCAGCTTAGCTTTTAGGGGGTCTCAGCCCCAGCATTTT
CDR3aa: CASSLAFRGSQPQHF

abundance: -
d_gene: -
j_gene: TRBJ1-6
v_gene: TRBV28
CDR3nt: TGTGCCAGCAGTCCACCTTTCTCTTCACCCCTCCACTTT
CDR3aa: CASSPPFSSPLHF

abundance: -
d_gene: -
j_gene: TRBJ2-7
v_gene: TRBV9
CDR3nt: TGTGCCAGCAGCGTAGGGGGAAGCCTCTCCTACGAGCAGTACTTC
CDR3aa: CASSVGGSLSYEQYF

abundance: -
d_gene: TRBD2
j_gene: TRBJ2-1
v_gene: TRBV7-8
CDR3nt: TGTGCCAGCAGCTCGGGACTAGCGGGAGTAAACAATGAGCAGTTCTTC
CDR3aa: CASSSGLAGVNNEQFF

abundance: once
d_gene: TRBD2
j_gene: TRBJ2-3
v_gene: TRBV19
CDR3nt: TGTGCCAGTAGTATCCCTAGCGGGAGGAGGACAGATACGCAGTATTTT
CDR3aa: CASSIPSGRRTDTQYF

abundance: -
d_gene: TRBD2
j_gene: TRBJ2-7
v_gene: TRBV7-3
CDR3nt: TGTGCCAGCAGCTACTCCGGGACTAGCGGGAGCTCCTACGAGCAGTACTTC
CDR3aa: CASSYSGTSGSSYEQYF

abundance: -
d_gene: TRBD2
j_gene: TRBJ2-1
v_gene: TRBV29-1
CDR3nt: TGCAGCGTTCATTTGGGACTAGCGGATTTAAGCTCCTACAATGAGCAGTTCTTC
CDR3aa: CSVHLGLADLSSYNEQFF

abundance: -
d_gene: -
j_gene: TRBJ2-1
v_gene: TRBV6-5
CDR3nt: TGTGCCAGTCGTGGGGGAAAAGGCTACAATGAGCAGTTCTTC
CDR3aa: CASRGGKGYNEQFF

abundance: -
d_gene: TRBD2
j_gene: TRBJ2-7
v_gene: TRBV19
CDR3nt: TGTGCCAGTAGTATTAAGGCGGGAGGGAACTACGGCGAGCAGTACTTC
CDR3aa: CASSIKAGGNYGEQYF

abundance: -
d_gene: -
j_gene: TRBJ2-1
v_gene: TRBV7-9
CDR3nt: TGTGCCAGTGAGCGGGCGAGCTCCTACAATGAGCAGTTCTTC
CDR3aa: CASERASSYNEQFF